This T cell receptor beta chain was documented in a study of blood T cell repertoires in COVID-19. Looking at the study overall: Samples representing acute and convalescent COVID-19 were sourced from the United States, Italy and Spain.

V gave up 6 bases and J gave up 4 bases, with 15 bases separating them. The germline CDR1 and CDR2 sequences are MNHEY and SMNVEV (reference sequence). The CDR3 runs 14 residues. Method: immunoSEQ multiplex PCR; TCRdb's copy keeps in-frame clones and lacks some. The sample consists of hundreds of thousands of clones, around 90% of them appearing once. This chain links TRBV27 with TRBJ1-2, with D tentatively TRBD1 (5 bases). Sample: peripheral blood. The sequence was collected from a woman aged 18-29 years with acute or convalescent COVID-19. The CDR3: CASSPGGVGYGYTF. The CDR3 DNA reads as TGTGCCAGCAGCCCCGGGGGGGTCGGCTATGGCTACACCTTC.